The rows below give T cell receptor beta chains drawn from one sample of a study of blood T cell repertoires in COVID-19. Only in-frame clones appear in the TCRdb table, and some are missing; sequencing was by immunoSEQ multiplex PCR. The sample carries roughly 160,000 clones, 90% recorded once. The sequenced sample was peripheral blood. The source of these receptors is a man aged 50-59 years with acute or convalescent COVID-19. CDR3s include the opening cysteine and the closing phenylalanine or tryptophan. A D gene is named only where the DNA matches it firmly. Rows give clone size only sometimes, using once, few, many, or a class for an expanded clone.

>TRBV4-3|-|TRBJ2-6|-
CASSQDTGSGANVLTF
TGCGCCAGCAGCCAAGATACGGGATCTGGGGCCAACGTCCTGACTTTC
>TRBV2|-|TRBJ2-1|TRBD1
CASSSDRGRQGEQFF
TGTGCCAGCAGTTCCGACAGGGGGCGTCAGGGTGAGCAGTTCTTC
>TRBV7-8|-|TRBJ1-3|-
CASSLRRPGPSSGNTIYF
TGTGCCAGCAGCTTAAGAAGACCGGGTCCGTCCTCTGGAAACACCATATATTTT
>TRBV3-1/TRBV3-2|-|TRBJ2-7|-
CASSSETRSSYEQYF
TGTGCCAGCAGCTCCGAGACTAGGAGCTCCTACGAGCAGTACTTC
>TRBV28|-|TRBJ2-7|-
CASSFSGWNSYEQYF
TGTGCCAGCAGTTTCTCAGGCTGGAACTCCTACGAGCAGTACTTC
>TRBV7-7|-|TRBJ2-3|TRBD2
CASSRGLAGAVDTQYF
TGTGCTAGCAGTCGGGGACTAGCGGGGGCTGTAGATACGCAGTATTTT
>TRBV28|-|TRBJ2-5|-
CASSAGTGGDQETQYF
TGTGCCAGCAGCGCGGGAACAGGTGGTGATCAAGAGACCCAGTACTTC
>TRBV28|-|TRBJ2-1|TRBD1
CASSFLGQGTYNEQFF
TGTGCCAGCAGTTTCTTGGGACAGGGAACTTACAATGAGCAGTTCTTC
>TRBV30|-|TRBJ2-1|TRBD2
CAWSPWAGVYNEQFF
TGTGCCTGGAGCCCCTGGGCGGGGGTCTACAATGAGCAGTTCTTC
>TRBV7-2|-|TRBJ1-2|-
CASSPEVSNYGYTF
TGTGCCAGCAGCCCAGAAGTCTCTAACTATGGCTACACCTTC
>TRBV2|-|TRBJ1-1|-
CASSDEHSNTEAFF
TGTGCCAGCAGTGACGAGCACTCAAACACTGAAGCTTTCTTT
>TRBV19|few|TRBJ1-1|TRBD1
CASSLDRGLTEAFF
TGTGCCAGTAGTTTGGACAGGGGGCTGACTGAAGCTTTCTTT
>TRBV3-1/TRBV3-2|-|TRBJ2-7|-
CASSQDETAVSYEQYF
TGTGCCAGCAGCCAAGATGAGACAGCTGTCTCCTACGAGCAGTACTTC
>TRBV6-2/TRBV6-3|-|TRBJ1-5|TRBD1
CASSQDRGGGNQPQHF
TGTGCCAGCAGCCAGGACAGGGGCGGAGGCAATCAGCCCCAGCATTTT
>TRBV28|-|TRBJ2-1|-
CASSPTGKALYNEQFF
TGTGCCAGCAGTCCTACAGGGAAAGCTTTATACAATGAGCAGTTCTTC
>TRBV4-1|-|TRBJ2-1|TRBD1
CASSQGLGTGGAEQFF
TGCGCCAGCAGCCAAGGACTCGGGACAGGGGGGGCTGAGCAGTTCTTC
>TRBV2|-|TRBJ2-1|-
CASSGEYNEQFF
TGTGCCAGCTCGGGGGAGTACAATGAGCAGTTCTTC
>TRBV5-6|-|TRBJ2-7|-
CASSLTGSYEQYF
TGTGCCAGCAGCTTGACAGGGTCCTACGAGCAGTACTTC
>TRBV27|-|TRBJ1-2|TRBD1
CASQRTGEGYGYTF
TGTGCCAGCCAACGGACAGGGGAGGGCTATGGCTACACCTTC
>TRBV18|-|TRBJ2-1|-
CASSPPKRSDNEQFF
TGTGCCAGCTCACCACCGAAGCGGTCGGACAATGAGCAGTTCTTC
>TRBV30|-|TRBJ2-1|TRBD2
CAWSSGTSGRNEQFF
TGTGCCTGGTCCTCCGGGACTAGCGGTCGGAATGAGCAGTTCTTC
>TRBV6-2/TRBV6-3|-|TRBJ2-2|-
CASSYPLWSVTNTGELFF
TGTGCCAGCAGTTACCCCCTCTGGAGCGTTACGAACACCGGGGAGCTGTTTTTT
>TRBV28|-|TRBJ1-1|-
CASIISGSGKAFF
TGTGCCAGCATCATAAGCGGATCAGGCAAAGCTTTCTTT
>TRBV5-8|-|TRBJ1-1|TRBD1
CASSGPWTGGTEAFF
TGTGCCAGCAGCGGTCCTTGGACAGGGGGCACTGAAGCTTTCTTT
>TRBV30|-|TRBJ1-1|-
CAWRAGAGTEAFF
TGTGCCTGGAGGGCGGGGGCAGGGACTGAAGCTTTCTTT
>TRBV19|once|TRBJ2-7|-
CASSPSQGTAYEQYF
TGTGCCAGTAGTCCCAGCCAGGGCACAGCCTACGAGCAGTACTTC
>TRBV19|-|TRBJ1-4|-
CASSVTVITNEKLFF
TGTGCCAGTAGTGTCACAGTTATAACTAATGAAAAACTGTTTTTT
>TRBV6-6|-|TRBJ1-2|TRBD1
CASSLDRLEGYTF
TGTGCCAGCAGTTTGGACAGGTTGGAAGGCTACACCTTC
>TRBV19|few|TRBJ1-3|-
CASSGQHSGNTIYF
TGTGCCAGTAGTGGACAGCACTCTGGAAACACCATATATTTT
>TRBV5-4|-|TRBJ1-2|-
CAGGDGNYGYTF
TGTGCCGGAGGGGACGGGAACTATGGCTACACCTTC
>TRBV19|-|TRBJ1-1|-
CASSVDEVNTEAFF
TGTGCCAGTAGCGTCGACGAGGTAAACACTGAAGCTTTCTTT
>TRBV3-1/TRBV3-2|-|TRBJ2-3|-
CASSQEGRELPDTQYF
TGTGCCAGCAGCCAAGAGGGCCGGGAGCTGCCCGATACGCAGTATTTT
>TRBV19|-|TRBJ1-1|-
CASSIVAATGAFF
TGTGCCAGTAGTATTGTGGCAGCCACGGGGGCTTTCTTT
>TRBV20-1|few|TRBJ1-2|-
CSARTGGGYTF
TGCAGTGCTAGGACAGGCGGGGGCTACACCTTC
>TRBV5-1|-|TRBJ2-2|-
CASSLAPMTAVTGELFF
TGCGCCAGCAGCTTGGCTCCCATGACAGCCGTAACCGGGGAGCTGTTTTTT
>TRBV4-1|-|TRBJ1-5|TRBD1
CASSQTILRGPQPQHF
TGCGCCAGCAGCCAGACCATTCTCAGGGGGCCTCAGCCCCAGCATTTT
>TRBV10-2|-|TRBJ2-7|TRBD2
CASSELAGGYEQYF
TGCGCCAGCAGTGAGCTAGCGGGGGGCTACGAGCAGTACTTC
>TRBV3-1/TRBV3-2|-|TRBJ2-3|TRBD2
CASQRAGGIRYTQYF
TGTGCCAGCCAGCGAGCGGGGGGGATCAGGTATACGCAGTATTTT
>TRBV4-2|-|TRBJ1-2|TRBD1
CASSQETGQGKNYGYTF
TGTGCCAGCAGCCAAGAAACCGGACAGGGGAAGAACTATGGCTACACCTTC
>TRBV9|once|TRBJ2-1|TRBD2
CASSETSGYDNEQFF
TGTGCCAGCAGTGAAACTAGCGGGTACGACAATGAGCAGTTCTTC
>TRBV10-3|-|TRBJ1-2|-
CAISESTPASNYGYTF
TGTGCCATCAGTGAGTCGACTCCGGCATCCAACTATGGCTACACCTTC
>TRBV5-1|-|TRBJ1-1|TRBD1
CASSSRTGGTNTEAFF
TGCGCCAGCAGCTCCCGGACAGGGGGCACGAACACTGAAGCTTTCTTT
>TRBV6-5|-|TRBJ2-3|-
CASRTSGARTDTQYF
TGTGCCAGCAGAACCTCAGGGGCCCGCACAGATACGCAGTATTTT
>TRBV5-5|-|TRBJ2-3|TRBD2
CASSLGSSGPTDTQYF
TGTGCCAGCAGCTTGGGTTCTAGCGGCCCGACAGATACGCAGTATTTT
>TRBV27|few|TRBJ1-3|-
CASRAGGSGNTIYF
TGTGCCAGCCGGGCGGGGGGATCTGGAAACACCATATATTTT
>TRBV10-3|-|TRBJ1-1|-
CAIGGVGGTRNTEAFF
TGTGCCATCGGTGGGGTCGGGGGTACACGGAACACTGAAGCTTTCTTT
>TRBV19|-|TRBJ2-2|TRBD1
CASSRGQAAGTGELFF
TGTGCCAGTAGTAGGGGACAGGCCGCGGGCACCGGGGAGCTGTTTTTT
>TRBV4-1|-|TRBJ1-5|-
CASSQPGTTNQPQHF
TGCGCCAGCAGCCAGCCGGGGACAACAAATCAGCCCCAGCATTTT
>TRBV5-8|-|TRBJ1-6|-
CASSSYRASSPLHF
TGTGCCAGCAGCTCCTACAGGGCTTCTTCACCCCTCCACTTT
>TRBV9|-|TRBJ1-1|-
CASSSHTGDTEAFF
TGTGCCAGCAGCTCGCACACAGGCGACACTGAAGCTTTCTTT
>TRBV7-8|-|TRBJ1-5|-
CASSLIRYQPQHF
TGTGCCAGCAGCTTAATTCGGTATCAGCCCCAGCATTTT
>TRBV15|-|TRBJ1-4|-
CATSRDRQDEKLFF
TGTGCCACCAGCAGAGATCGGCAGGATGAAAAACTGTTTTTT
>TRBV11-2|-|TRBJ1-3|-
CASSFSGNTIYF
TGTGCCAGCAGCTTCAGTGGAAACACCATATATTTT
>TRBV9|-|TRBJ2-5|-
CASSAYGWRGETQYF
TGTGCCAGCAGCGCTTATGGGTGGAGGGGAGAGACCCAGTACTTC
>TRBV5-5|many|TRBJ2-2|-
CASSLGQGSTGELFF
TGTGCCAGCAGCTTGGGTCAGGGAAGCACCGGGGAGCTGTTTTTT